A selection of T cell receptor beta chains follows, all from one sample in a study of human T cells and chemical hapten exposure. TCRdb redid the calling of the RACE reads with MiXCR, one entry per CDR3 protein. Of tens of thousands of distinct CDR3 sequences detected, roughly 10% appear once; the ten largest clones hold around 9.5%. The input for sequencing was whole blood, taken in connection with sensitization to the hapten diphenylcyclopropenone (DPC). These receptor sequences come from a man aged 35-49 years with alopecia areata. Some clones in this sample may be carry-over from other donors' samples. The CDR3 runs from the conserved cysteine through the conserved F or W. The order of the fields is D gene, V gene, J gene, clone size, CDR3 protein, CDR3 DNA. A D gene is named only where the DNA matches it firmly. Clone size is not always given. Where it is, it says once, few, many or a class for expanded clones.

d_call: NA; v_call: TRBV25-1; j_call: TRBJ1-2; clone_size: NA; cdr3_aa: CASSDQISGSNYGYTF; cdr3_nt: TGTGCCAGCAGTGACCAGATAAGCGGGTCTAACTATGGCTACACCTTC
d_call: NA; v_call: TRBV7-2; j_call: TRBJ2-1; clone_size: few; cdr3_aa: CASSFFTSEEQFF; cdr3_nt: TGTGCCAGCAGCTTTTTCACCAGCGAGGAGCAGTTCTTC
d_call: NA; v_call: TRBV30; j_call: TRBJ2-1; clone_size: few; cdr3_aa: CAWSVEVSYNEQFF; cdr3_nt: TGTGCCTGGAGTGTCGAGGTCAGCTACAATGAGCAGTTCTTC
d_call: NA; v_call: TRBV27; j_call: TRBJ2-7; clone_size: many; cdr3_aa: CASRDLAGEQYF; cdr3_nt: TGTGCCAGCAGAGACTTAGCAGGGGAGCAGTACTTC
d_call: TRBD1; v_call: TRBV6-1; j_call: TRBJ1-6; clone_size: few; cdr3_aa: CASSESRTGGVMISPLHF; cdr3_nt: TGTGCCAGCAGTGAATCCCGGACAGGGGGAGTTATGATTTCACCCCTCCACTTT
d_call: NA; v_call: TRBV29-1; j_call: TRBJ2-7; clone_size: NA; cdr3_aa: CSALGRYEQYF; cdr3_nt: TGCAGCGCTCTCGGCCGCTACGAGCAGTACTTC
d_call: NA; v_call: TRBV7-7; j_call: TRBJ2-5; clone_size: many; cdr3_aa: CASSENSNPGETQYF; cdr3_nt: TGTGCCAGCAGCGAGAACTCCAACCCTGGAGAGACCCAGTACTTC
d_call: TRBD2; v_call: TRBV19; j_call: TRBJ2-5; clone_size: NA; cdr3_aa: CASSIKFGTSGEETQYF; cdr3_nt: TGTGCCAGTAGTATAAAATTCGGGACTAGCGGAGAAGAGACCCAGTACTTC
d_call: TRBD2; v_call: TRBV5-1; j_call: TRBJ2-7; clone_size: few; cdr3_aa: CASRDISGSYEQYF; cdr3_nt: TGCGCCAGCAGGGATATTAGCGGGAGCTACGAGCAGTACTTC
d_call: TRBD2; v_call: TRBV7-2; j_call: TRBJ2-7; clone_size: few; cdr3_aa: CASSWTSGYEQYF; cdr3_nt: TGTGCCAGCAGCTGGACTAGCGGCTACGAGCAGTACTTC
d_call: NA; v_call: TRBV5-6; j_call: TRBJ1-5; clone_size: NA; cdr3_aa: CASSLGLGPGIQPQHF; cdr3_nt: TGTGCCAGCAGCTTGGGACTGGGCCCAGGAATTCAGCCCCAGCATTTT
d_call: NA; v_call: TRBV18; j_call: TRBJ2-1; clone_size: NA; cdr3_aa: CASSQQLAEQFF; cdr3_nt: TGTGCCAGCTCACAGCAGTTAGCTGAGCAGTTCTTC
d_call: TRBD1; v_call: TRBV7-3; j_call: TRBJ2-2; clone_size: NA; cdr3_aa: CASSATGMNTGELFF; cdr3_nt: TGTGCCAGCAGTGCGACAGGGATGAACACCGGGGAGCTGTTTTTT
d_call: NA; v_call: TRBV7-2; j_call: TRBJ2-3; clone_size: once; cdr3_aa: CASSLEGLQTFTDTQYF; cdr3_nt: TGTGCCAGCAGCTTGGAGGGACTCCAAACCTTCACAGATACGCAGTATTTT
d_call: TRBD1; v_call: TRBV7-9; j_call: TRBJ2-3; clone_size: many; cdr3_aa: CASSRGQAGTDTQYF; cdr3_nt: TGTGCCAGCAGCCGGGGACAGGCTGGCACAGATACGCAGTATTTT
d_call: NA; v_call: TRBV7-2; j_call: TRBJ1-6; clone_size: few; cdr3_aa: CASSRALNSPLHF; cdr3_nt: TGTGCCAGCAGCCGGGCCCTAAATTCACCCCTCCACTTT
d_call: NA; v_call: TRBV7-2; j_call: TRBJ2-7; clone_size: NA; cdr3_aa: CASSLDRRTYEQYF; cdr3_nt: TGTGCCAGCAGCTTAGACAGGCGTACCTACGAGCAGTACTTC
d_call: NA; v_call: TRBV2; j_call: TRBJ2-7; clone_size: few; cdr3_aa: CASKDLYEQYF; cdr3_nt: TGTGCCAGCAAAGATTTATACGAGCAGTACTTC
d_call: TRBD2; v_call: TRBV18; j_call: TRBJ2-1; clone_size: many; cdr3_aa: CASSPPNSGRASWGQFF; cdr3_nt: TGTGCCAGCTCACCACCTAACAGCGGGAGGGCCTCTTGGGGGCAGTTCTTC
d_call: NA; v_call: TRBV29-1; j_call: TRBJ2-5; clone_size: NA; cdr3_aa: CSVVGQGETQYF; cdr3_nt: TGCAGCGTTGTCGGGCAGGGAGAGACCCAGTACTTC
d_call: TRBD2; v_call: TRBV5-1; j_call: TRBJ2-1; clone_size: few; cdr3_aa: CASSFTSGTNNEQFF; cdr3_nt: TGCGCCAGCAGCTTCACTAGCGGGACGAACAATGAGCAGTTCTTC
d_call: TRBD2; v_call: TRBV18; j_call: TRBJ2-3; clone_size: many; cdr3_aa: CASSPPLAGKDTQYF; cdr3_nt: TGTGCCAGCTCACCACCTTTAGCGGGAAAAGATACGCAGTATTTT
d_call: NA; v_call: TRBV18; j_call: TRBJ1-1; clone_size: NA; cdr3_aa: CASSPTDTEAFF; cdr3_nt: TGTGCCAGCTCACCAACGGACACTGAAGCTTTCTTT
d_call: NA; v_call: TRBV29-1; j_call: TRBJ1-1; clone_size: many; cdr3_aa: CSVGGWEDTEAFF; cdr3_nt: TGCAGCGTTGGAGGGTGGGAGGACACTGAAGCTTTCTTT
d_call: NA; v_call: TRBV3-1; j_call: TRBJ2-6; clone_size: few; cdr3_aa: CASMATFSGANVLTF; cdr3_nt: TGTGCCAGCATGGCCACGTTCTCTGGGGCCAACGTCCTGACTTTC
d_call: NA; v_call: TRBV7-9; j_call: TRBJ2-5; clone_size: many; cdr3_aa: CASSLTGEETQYF; cdr3_nt: TGTGCCAGCAGCCTTACAGGAGAAGAGACCCAGTACTTC
d_call: NA; v_call: TRBV18; j_call: TRBJ2-7; clone_size: NA; cdr3_aa: CASSTSEYEQYF; cdr3_nt: TGTGCCAGCTCAACCTCGGAATACGAGCAGTACTTC
d_call: NA; v_call: TRBV20-1; j_call: TRBJ2-3; clone_size: many; cdr3_aa: CSAPDRLGADTQYF; cdr3_nt: TGCAGTGCGCCCGACAGGTTAGGGGCAGATACGCAGTATTTT
d_call: NA; v_call: TRBV18; j_call: TRBJ2-6; clone_size: NA; cdr3_aa: CASSRSPASSGANVLTF; cdr3_nt: TGTGCCAGCTCACGGAGCCCGGCGAGCTCTGGGGCCAACGTCCTGACTTTC
d_call: NA; v_call: TRBV6-2/TRBV6-3; j_call: TRBJ2-7; clone_size: many; cdr3_aa: CASSYEDWREQYF; cdr3_nt: TGTGCCAGCAGTTACGAGGACTGGCGCGAGCAGTACTTC
d_call: TRBD2; v_call: TRBV18; j_call: TRBJ2-7; clone_size: NA; cdr3_aa: CASSLGVSGLMSTYEQYF; cdr3_nt: TGTGCCAGCTCACTCGGCGTTAGCGGGCTAATGTCTACCTACGAGCAGTACTTC
d_call: TRBD2; v_call: TRBV7-2; j_call: TRBJ2-7; clone_size: NA; cdr3_aa: CASSPHSGRMGEQYF; cdr3_nt: TGTGCCAGCAGCCCCCATAGCGGGAGAATGGGCGAGCAGTACTTC
d_call: TRBD2; v_call: TRBV2; j_call: TRBJ2-2; clone_size: NA; cdr3_aa: CASTALRGRDLNTGELFF; cdr3_nt: TGTGCCAGCACGGCTCTCCGCGGGAGGGATTTAAACACCGGGGAGCTGTTTTTT
d_call: NA; v_call: TRBV6-5; j_call: TRBJ1-1; clone_size: few; cdr3_aa: CASSYGWSEAFF; cdr3_nt: TGTGCCAGCAGTTATGGGTGGAGTGAAGCTTTCTTT
d_call: NA; v_call: TRBV20-1; j_call: TRBJ1-2; clone_size: few; cdr3_aa: CSASLGLGGYTF; cdr3_nt: TGCAGTGCTAGTCTCGGGTTAGGGGGCTACACCTTC
d_call: NA; v_call: TRBV7-8; j_call: TRBJ2-5; clone_size: NA; cdr3_aa: CASSLERNQETQYF; cdr3_nt: TGTGCCAGCAGCTTAGAGCGCAATCAAGAGACCCAGTACTTC
d_call: NA; v_call: TRBV9; j_call: TRBJ2-7; clone_size: NA; cdr3_aa: CASSPTPSEGEQYF; cdr3_nt: TGTGCCAGCAGCCCAACCCCTAGCGAGGGCGAGCAGTACTTC
d_call: NA; v_call: TRBV29-1; j_call: TRBJ2-3; clone_size: medium-sized; cdr3_aa: CSVAKRSTDTQYF; cdr3_nt: TGCAGCGTTGCCAAGCGGAGCACAGATACGCAGTATTTT
d_call: NA; v_call: TRBV12-3/TRBV12-4; j_call: TRBJ2-1; clone_size: many; cdr3_aa: CASSLTKDEFF; cdr3_nt: TGTGCCAGCAGTCTTACGAAGGACGAGTTCTTC
d_call: NA; v_call: TRBV12-3/TRBV12-4; j_call: TRBJ2-2; clone_size: many; cdr3_aa: CASRPTRDTGELFF; cdr3_nt: TGTGCCAGCAGACCCACTAGGGACACCGGGGAGCTGTTTTTT
d_call: TRBD1; v_call: TRBV5-1; j_call: TRBJ2-6; clone_size: many; cdr3_aa: CASSPHQGARANVLTF; cdr3_nt: TGCGCCAGCAGCCCACACCAGGGGGCAAGGGCCAACGTCCTGACTTTC
d_call: NA; v_call: TRBV7-2; j_call: TRBJ2-7; clone_size: NA; cdr3_aa: CASSLGQLYEQYF; cdr3_nt: TGTGCCAGCAGCTTAGGACAGCTTTACGAGCAGTACTTC
d_call: NA; v_call: TRBV5-5; j_call: TRBJ2-5; clone_size: NA; cdr3_aa: CASSRQKETQYF; cdr3_nt: TGTGCCAGCAGCCGACAGAAAGAGACCCAGTACTTC
d_call: NA; v_call: TRBV29-1; j_call: TRBJ1-1; clone_size: many; cdr3_aa: CSVRPTGNTEAFF; cdr3_nt: TGCAGCGTTCGCCCCACGGGGAACACTGAAGCTTTCTTT
d_call: TRBD1; v_call: TRBV12-3/TRBV12-4; j_call: TRBJ1-2; clone_size: NA; cdr3_aa: CASSPQGDGYTF; cdr3_nt: TGTGCCAGCAGTCCACAGGGGGATGGCTACACCTTC
d_call: TRBD2; v_call: TRBV28; j_call: TRBJ2-7; clone_size: NA; cdr3_aa: CASSVRLAGGYEQYF; cdr3_nt: TGTGCCAGCAGTGTTAGACTAGCGGGAGGGTACGAGCAGTACTTC